This TCR beta chain was retrieved from a study of cytomegalovirus exposure and HLA in healthy donors (TCRdb year 2017). Looking at the study overall: According to an earlier analysis of 587 of the donors, about 170 million T cells yielded 90 million to 130 million unique TCR beta sequences and approximately 300 Gb of sequence data. About 330 gigabases of sequencing data and 75 million to 85 million unique TCR sequences made up an early release that covered some 640 HLA-typed donors. Of the 300 to 450 genotyped donors, roughly 80% fell in the genetic ancestry cluster associated with self-reported Caucasian donors. The study aimed to test whether cataloging public T cell receptors could reveal signatures of past pathogen exposure. Using immunosequencing, the study profiled T cell repertoires from fewer than 850 subjects and related those repertoires to cytomegalovirus serostatus. Besides the first cohort of roughly 660 subjects, a separate validation cohort made up of over 100 different subjects was used. High-throughput TCR immunosequencing, statistical association of individual TCRs with disease status, and machine learning were combined to predict cytomegalovirus infection status. In a later analysis, previously published TCR beta repertoires from 666 donors were re-analyzed and high-resolution HLA genotyping was added so that TCR occurrence patterns could be studied. Rather than using new phenotypic data, the later analysis identified candidate immune exposures from TCR beta sequences and from how often those sequences occurred across donors. An earlier analysis of some 600 of the donors applied high-throughput TCR beta sequencing to assess whether each TCR beta V gene segment acted as functional or pseudogenic. Alongside the repertoire data, information on donor age, sex, ethnicity and CMV serostatus was compiled. A later genetic analysis took genome-wide SNP genotypes for about 65% of the 666 donors and used that subset as a discovery cohort. Every repertoire in the discovery cohort had been generated on one and the same sequencing platform. Both class I and class II loci were covered by HLA typing, at four-digit resolution. The number of typed donors differed by locus: about 620-630 for A, B, C, DRB1 and DQB1; approximately 530 for DQA1; about 600 for DPA1; and 400 to 480 for DPB1. About five DR-DQ haplotypes were handled as single units for association and clustering, since linkage in the cohort was strong. Across some 400 genotyped donors of the cohort, an average of about 220,000 unique TCR beta nucleotide sequences per donor were sequenced, and roughly 20% of those sequences were non-productive. Study-level results and caveats: A cluster of highly shared sequence variants was judged likely to be a technical artifact of the sequencing pipeline. In the study, around 150 TCR beta chains were listed as associated with cytomegalovirus. A further reported finding was that TCR beta sequences accurately predicted the HLA-A and HLA-B alleles for most subjects in the first cohort. The cohort was sequenced for TCR beta chains only, and without alpha or paired-chain data the features that could be detected were limited. In a later analysis, HLA-associated TCR beta chains were found to be more clonally expanded and to have lower generation probabilities than equally common non-associated chains. Because counts were too low, roughly 18 rarely observed V segments, including chromosome 9 orphons, were left out of the earlier analysis of about 620 of the donors. A later genetic analysis associated a missense DCLRE1C variant with V-gene and J-gene trimming of TCR beta chains, and an independent cohort replicated the association. In a later genetic analysis, fewer N-insertions in productive TCRs were reported among donors in an Asian-associated ancestry cluster than the roughly 700-donor mean. According to a later analysis, most CMV-associated TCR beta chains appeared to be HLA-restricted, and the HLA associations seemed to be driven largely by CMV exposure. Linkage disequilibrium might explain the correlated functional status among segregating V segments, but an unknown experimental factor could not be ruled out. According to the authors, the approach could potentially be generalized to other disease states and immunological phenotypes. In a later analysis, TCR association rates were found to vary across HLA loci, with the most associated TCRs seen for DRB1 alleles and the fewest for HLA-C alleles. The 87-base-pair reads could not distinguish some IMGT-functional V segments, including TRBV6-2 and TRBV6-3, so those segments were excluded. Because HLA typing was unavailable for some donors at each locus, only the typed subset was used in association tests. A later analysis reported that several top co-occurrence clusters appeared linked to parvovirus B19, influenza, CMV and Epstein-Barr virus. Immune exposure information for the cohort was limited to CMV serostatus. The classifier was reported to diagnose cytomegalovirus status with high specificity and sensitivity in both the original and validation cohorts. In a later analysis, 15,000 to 20,000 TCR beta sequences were associated with specific HLA alleles at a false discovery rate of 0.05. Broadly in line with IMGT annotations, most TCR beta V segments showed up in productive rearrangements about 87% or about 30% of the time in an earlier analysis of several hundred of the donors. Presence/absence analyses assumed roughly uniform sequencing depth across donors, an assumption that may not hold. Across donors, most TCR sequences were observed very rarely, whereas some public TCRs were present in many individuals. Assigning TCR associations to individual alleles was difficult when HLA alleles, especially DR and DQ, strongly co-occurred. Three of the identified cytomegalovirus-associated TCR beta chains were confirmed in vitro to be specific for cytomegalovirus antigens.

A remark on this clone: Which antigen it targets is not known. Per-base qualities were not stored, and no clone one base away is much larger.

Library method: the immunoSEQ multiplex PCR assay. The multiplex PCR relied on a mix of 60 forward primers for TCR Vbeta segments and 13 reverse primers for TCR Jbeta segments. The CDR3 region of rearranged TCR beta genes was amplified from genomic DNA by a multiplex PCR assay. The Illumina HiSeq System was used to sequence the amplified TCR beta libraries as 87-base-pair reads. The authors processed their data as follows. Across the roughly 640 repertoires, a later analysis counted 60 million to 90 million unique TCR beta chains, around 11 million of which were shared by at least two donors. Raw reads were error-corrected and collapsed into unique sequences by a nearest-neighbor algorithm in which closely related sequences were merged to remove PCR and sequencing errors. V, D and J gene segments were assigned by aligning CDR3 sequences to IMGT reference sequences. For a sequence to be retained, at least a six-nucleotide match to both a V gene segment and a J gene segment was required. A rearrangement was called productive if the CDR3 had no stop codons and remained in frame with V and J, and every other rearrangement was called non-productive. CDR3 was defined by IMGT convention, running from the second conserved V-encoded cysteine to the conserved J-encoded phenylalanine. The earlier analysis of approximately 500 of the donors excluded sequences that lacked an unambiguous match to a single V gene segment. An earlier analysis of approximately 590 of the donors called V segments functional above 56.7% productive rearrangements and segregating when the between-donor standard deviation exceeded 5%. A statistical classification framework was built for diagnosing cytomegalovirus status from the catalog of TCR beta chain sequences. V and J gene assignment, in a later analysis, came from comparing TCR nucleotide sequences with IMGT/GENE-DB human TR gene sequences. In a later analysis, CDR3 sequences and most-parsimonious VDJ recombination scenarios were assigned using the TCRdist pipeline. A later analysis defined each TCR beta chain by its CDR3 amino acid sequence plus V-gene family, and excluded reads lacking a unique V-gene family. To address suspected cross-contamination and a sequencing artifact, a later analysis removed approximately 600 highly shared, low-generation-probability nucleotide sequences. For each public chain, a later analysis derived a clonal expansion index from normalized ranks of inferred template counts within each repertoire. In a later analysis, generation probabilities were computed using a VDJ recombination model fitted to out-of-frame rearrangements, and the results were checked against IGoR. In a later analysis, hypergeometric tests were used to score TCR-TCR, TCR-HLA and TCR-CMV co-occurrence, with a repertoire-size bias correction applied to TCR pairs. A later analysis estimated false discovery rates by permuting HLA or CMV assignments 20 times. In a later analysis, co-occurring TCRs were grouped with DBSCAN, and TCRdist sequence similarity was added when clustering was performed within HLA-allele-positive subsets. For co-occurrence clustering, repertoires with fewer than 30,000 or more than 120,000 public chains were excluded, along with roughly 5 repertoires with anomalous nucleotide sharing. What TCRdb holds here is the immuneACCESS table cut down to in-frame rearrangements. Part of the clones is not present; checked against another copy, under half of the missing clones reflect an unresolved V gene, and the others are unexplained. For V, J and clone size, that table is used; D and trimming come from the DNA. The sample includes roughly 180,000 clones, with approximately 80% observed a single time. Clones ranked in the top ten supply approximately 1.3% of the sample.

The cohort comprised 670 or so healthy bone marrow donors. At the time of sampling, all cohort members were nominally healthy, though unrecorded immune exposures were likely present. The donor tested CMV seronegative and was one of the 352 seronegative cohort members. Every donor gave a peripheral blood sample, and the peripheral blood mononuclear cells from that sample were used for TCR beta sequencing. The Qiagen DNeasy Blood Extraction Kit was used to extract genomic DNA from the blood cell samples. V is cut by 3 bases and J by 1 base, and the space between the germline ends is 10 bases. The CDR3 goes from the cysteine to the phenylalanine over 15 residues. Solely the CDR3 DNA is kept, with 45 bases framed from the first base. Via the germline V gene, CDR1 is SGHAT and CDR2 FQNNGV.

The sequence was obtained from a man younger than 40 in good health and CMV-seronegative. The sample consisted of PBMCs. The rearrangement combines TRBV11-2 with TRBJ2-1, with TRBD1 perhaps the D gene, on 5 matching bases. CDR3 region: CASSFGHNSYNEQFF. The nucleotides read TGTGCCAGCAGCTTTGGACACAATTCCTACAATGAGCAGTTCTTC. Where the CDR3 stops, the reference TRBV11-2 and TRBJ2-1 genes take over; the full variable domain is EAGVAQSPRYKIIEKRQSVAFWCNPISGHATLYWYQQILGQGPKLLIQFQNNGVVDDSQLPKDRFSAERLKGVDSTLKIQPAKLEDSAVYLCASSFGHNSYNEQFFGPGTRLTVL.